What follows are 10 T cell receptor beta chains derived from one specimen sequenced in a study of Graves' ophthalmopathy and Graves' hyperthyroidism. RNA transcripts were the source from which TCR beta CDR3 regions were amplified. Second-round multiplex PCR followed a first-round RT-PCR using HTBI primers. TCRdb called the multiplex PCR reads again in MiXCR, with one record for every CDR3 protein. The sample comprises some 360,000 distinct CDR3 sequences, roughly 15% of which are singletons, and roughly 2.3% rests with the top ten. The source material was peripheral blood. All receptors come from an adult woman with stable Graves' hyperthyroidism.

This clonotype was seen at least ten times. CDR3 DNA sequence: TGTGCCAGCAGCTTAAGAGGCAGAGATTCACCCCTCCACTTT. Amino acid sequence: CASSLRGRDSPLHF. The rearrangement joins TRBV7-2 to TRBJ1-6; no reliable D call. The CDR3 contains 14 residues. Trimming removed 2 bases from V and 8 bases from J, with 10 bases in between. Germline V lookup: CDR1 SGHTA, CDR2 FQGNSA.

The CDR3: CATSDYTEAFF. The DNA for the CDR3 is TGTGCCACCTCAGACTACACTGAAGCTTTCTTT. This chain uses TRBV6-1 with TRBJ1-1; D gene uncertain. The CDR3 runs 11 residues. V shed 10 bases and J shed 3 bases, with 9 bases lying between them. Germline V gives CDR1 MNHNS, CDR2 SASEGT.

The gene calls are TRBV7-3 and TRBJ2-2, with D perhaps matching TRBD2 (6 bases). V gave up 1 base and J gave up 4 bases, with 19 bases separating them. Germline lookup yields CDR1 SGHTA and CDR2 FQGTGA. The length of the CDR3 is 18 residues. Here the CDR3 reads CASSLMSVASGSTGELFF. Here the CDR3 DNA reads TGTGCCAGCAGCTTAATGTCTGTGGCAAGCGGGTCCACCGGGGAGCTGTTTTTT. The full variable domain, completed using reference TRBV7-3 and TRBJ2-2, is GAGVSQTPSNKVTEKGKYVELRCDPISGHTALYWYRQSLGQGPEFLIYFQGTGAADDSGLPNDRFFAVRPEGSVSTLKIQRTERGDSAVYLCASSLMSVASGSTGELFFGEGSRLTVL.

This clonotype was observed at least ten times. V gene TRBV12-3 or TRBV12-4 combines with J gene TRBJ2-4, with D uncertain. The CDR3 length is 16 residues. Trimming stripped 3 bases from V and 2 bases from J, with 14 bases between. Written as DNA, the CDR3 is TGTGCCAGCAGTTTTGCCGGGTCATGGACCAAAAACATTCAGTACTTC. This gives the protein CASSFAGSWTKNIQYF.

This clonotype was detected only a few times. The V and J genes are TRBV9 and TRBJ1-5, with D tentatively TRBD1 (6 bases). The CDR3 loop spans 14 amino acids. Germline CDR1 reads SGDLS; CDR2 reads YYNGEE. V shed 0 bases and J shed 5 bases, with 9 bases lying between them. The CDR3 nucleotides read TGTGCCAGCAGCGTAGGACAGGAATATCAGCCCCAGCATTTT. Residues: CASSVGQEYQPQHF.

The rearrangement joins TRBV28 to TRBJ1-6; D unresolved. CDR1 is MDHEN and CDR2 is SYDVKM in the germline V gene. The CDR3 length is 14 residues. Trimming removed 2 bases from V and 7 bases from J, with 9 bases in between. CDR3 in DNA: TGTGCCAGCAGTTTAGGGGAGACCAATTCACCCCTCCACTTT. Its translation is CASSLGETNSPLHF. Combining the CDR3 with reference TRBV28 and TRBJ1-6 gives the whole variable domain DVKVTQSSRYLVKRTGEKVFLECVQDMDHENMFWYRQDPGLGLRLIYFSYDVKMKEKGDIPEGYSVSREKKERFSLILESASTNQTSMYLCASSLGETNSPLHFGNGTRLTVT.

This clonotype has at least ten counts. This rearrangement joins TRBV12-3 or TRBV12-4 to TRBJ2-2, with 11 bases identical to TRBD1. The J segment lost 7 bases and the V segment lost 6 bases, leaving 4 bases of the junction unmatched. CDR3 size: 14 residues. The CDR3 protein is CASRSGTGGGELFF. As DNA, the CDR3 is TGTGCCAGCAGATCCGGGACAGGGGGCGGGGAGCTGTTTTTT.

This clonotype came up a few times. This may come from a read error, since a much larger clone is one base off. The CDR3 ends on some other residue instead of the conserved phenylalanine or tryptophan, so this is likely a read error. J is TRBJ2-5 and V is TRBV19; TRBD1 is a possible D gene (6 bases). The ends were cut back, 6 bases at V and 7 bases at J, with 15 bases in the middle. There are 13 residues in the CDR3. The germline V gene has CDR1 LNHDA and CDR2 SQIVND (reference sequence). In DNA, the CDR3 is TGTGCCAGTAGCACGGGACATCGAGGGACCCAGTACCTC. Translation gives CASSTGHRGTQYL.

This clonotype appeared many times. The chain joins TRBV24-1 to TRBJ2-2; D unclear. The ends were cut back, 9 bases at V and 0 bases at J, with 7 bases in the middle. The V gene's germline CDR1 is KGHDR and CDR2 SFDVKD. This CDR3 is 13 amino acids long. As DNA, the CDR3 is TGTGCCACCCTGTCAGCGAACACCGGGGAGCTGTTTTTT. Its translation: CATLSANTGELFF.

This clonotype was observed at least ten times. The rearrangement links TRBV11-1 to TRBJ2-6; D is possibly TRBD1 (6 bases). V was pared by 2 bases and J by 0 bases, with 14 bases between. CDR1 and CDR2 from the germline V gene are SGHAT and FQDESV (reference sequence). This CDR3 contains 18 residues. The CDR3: CASSLQTGHSSGANVLTF. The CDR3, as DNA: TGTGCCAGCAGCTTACAGACAGGTCATAGCTCTGGGGCCAACGTCCTGACTTTC.